Sequencing of this T cell receptor (beta chain) was carried out in a study of cytomegalovirus exposure and HLA in healthy donors. Study information: Early released data comprised around 80 million unique TCRs from HLA-typed donors.

The study ran its PCR with 60 Vbeta and 13 Jbeta primers. Per the original data handling: Among the unique TCR beta chains that a later analysis counted, about 81 million in all, some 10 million were shared. The assay was immunoSEQ multiplex PCR, and TCRdb's table has in-frame clones only and misses some. V and J calls and clone size follow that table, whereas D and trimming were derived from the DNA. The profile shows approximately 110,000 clones, 74% of them singletons. Study results and limitations: The study listed 164 cytomegalovirus-associated TCR beta chains.

The CDR3 length is 15 residues. In germline, CDR1 is SEHNR, CDR2 FQNEAQ (reference sequence). Trimming cost V 5 bases and J 6 bases; bases outside gene matches: 13. As regards this clone: The antigen is undetermined.

The chain recombines TRBV7-9 with TRBJ2-7; 7 bases agree with TRBD2. The TCR originated in a woman in her forties or fifties in good health and CMV-seropositive. Source material: PBMCs. For the CDR3, the DNA is TGTGCCAGCAGCCCGAAGCGGGGCCAACTAAGCGAGCAGTACTTC. The encoded protein is CASSPKRGQLSEQYF.